This T cell receptor beta chain was sequenced during a study of T cells in Graves' hyperthyroidism and ophthalmopathy. The wider study: Blood was drawn when the patient was first diagnosed and still untreated.

This clonotype was counted between two and nine times. CDR3 length equals 15 residues. The V and J ends lost 0 bases and 4 bases, in that order; junction bases with no gene match: 3. The germline V gene encodes CDR1 MNHEY and CDR2 SMNVEV (reference sequence). TCR beta CDR3 sequences were amplified from RNA transcripts. First-round RT-PCR of the TCR CDR3 relied on the HTBI primer set. TCRdb passed the multiplex PCR reads through MiXCR, listing each CDR3 protein once. This sample has 400,000 or so distinct CDR3 sequences, with around 15% found just once. This clonotype was sampled from a woman between 25 and 40 years old with Graves' ophthalmopathy. The chain combines TRBV27 with TRBJ1-3, with 7 bases aligning to TRBD1. The sequenced material came from blood. The CDR3 DNA reads TGTGCCAGCAGTTTATCGGTGGGACAGGGAAACACCATATATTTT. Its protein is CASSLSVGQGNTIYF.